These T cell receptor beta chains were read from a single sample in a study of shared clonotypes between healthy human individuals. Generated by immunoSEQ multiplex PCR, the TCRdb table keeps only in-frame clones and is missing some. This sample carries nearly 750,000 clones, around 70% of them seen once, and the ten largest clones take under 2%. Sequencing used memory CD4+ T cells sorted from blood. These receptor sequences come from a woman aged 25 to 45 in good health. The CDR3 runs from the conserved cysteine through the conserved F or W. The order of the fields is clone size, D gene, J gene, V gene, CDR3 protein, CDR3 DNA. D genes are given only for firm matches. Some rows mark clone size as missing; the rest say once, few, many or name a class of expanded clone.

few . TRBJ1-5 TRBV6-5 CASSPQWGGKQPQHF TGTGCCAGCAGTCCCCAATGGGGGGGCAAACAGCCCCAGCATTTT
. TRBD2 TRBJ2-5 TRBV28 CASLPGGPIETQYF TGTGCCAGCCTCCCGGGAGGGCCGATAGAGACCCAGTACTTC
. TRBD2 TRBJ2-1 TRBV2 CASRRTSGGNEQFF TGTGCCAGCAGAAGGACTAGCGGCGGCAATGAGCAGTTCTTC
. TRBD1 TRBJ2-2 TRBV10-1 CASSGGTGSGELFF TGCGCCAGCAGTGGGGGGACAGGGTCCGGGGAGCTGTTTTTT
. . TRBJ2-5 TRBV29-1 CSAAGGETQYF TGCAGCGCCGCCGGGGGAGAGACCCAGTACTTC
few . TRBJ1-4 TRBV11-2 CASSLGRKLFF TGTGCCAGCAGCTTAGGACGAAAACTGTTTTTT
. . TRBJ2-7 TRBV2 CASSLTHYEQYF TGTGCCAGCAGTTTGACACATTACGAGCAGTACTTC
. TRBD1 TRBJ1-4 TRBV28 CASNSQGGIEKLFF TGTGCCAGCAACTCACAGGGGGGGATAGAAAAACTGTTTTTT
. . TRBJ1-1 TRBV27 CASSLKRGMNTEAFF TGTGCCAGCAGTTTAAAGAGGGGAATGAACACTGAAGCTTTCTTT
. . TRBJ2-3 TRBV7-9 CASSLERDTQYF TGTGCCAGCAGCTTAGAACGGGATACGCAGTATTTT
. . TRBJ1-2 TRBV19 CASSRYSNNYGYTF TGTGCCAGTAGTCGATACAGCAATAACTATGGCTACACCTTC
few . TRBJ2-1 TRBV5-1 CASSLDSGGYNEQFF TGCGCCAGCAGCTTGGATTCAGGAGGGTACAATGAGCAGTTCTTC
. TRBD1 TRBJ2-2 TRBV9 CASSTHRDRGGGELFF TGTGCCAGCAGCACTCACCGGGACAGGGGAGGCGGGGAGCTGTTTTTT
few . TRBJ2-1 TRBV11-2 CASSFTAVSYNEQFF TGTGCCAGCAGCTTCACAGCGGTCTCCTACAATGAGCAGTTCTTC
. TRBD2 TRBJ2-2 TRBV19 CASSIPSGTNTGELFF TGTGCCAGTAGTATCCCTAGCGGGACGAACACCGGGGAGCTGTTTTTT
. . TRBJ2-7 TRBV6-5 CASSYSRPDTYEQYF TGTGCCAGCAGTTACTCCCGCCCGGACACCTACGAGCAGTACTTC
. TRBD2 TRBJ2-2 TRBV29-1 CSVVVAGGVTGELFF TGCAGCGTTGTCGTAGCGGGAGGAGTAACCGGGGAGCTGTTTTTT
. TRBD2 TRBJ2-1 TRBV25-1 CASSEGSGRAWTYNEQFF TGTGCCAGCAGTGAAGGTAGCGGGAGGGCCTGGACCTACAATGAGCAGTTCTTC
. . TRBJ2-7 TRBV28 CASRGDFTNYEQYF TGTGCCAGCAGAGGGGATTTCACTAACTACGAGCAGTACTTC
. TRBD2 TRBJ2-3 TRBV19 CASSHLGGSEMYF TGTGCCAGTTCTCATCTTGGCGGGAGCGAGATGTATTTT
few . TRBJ1-3 TRBV21-1 CASSKAQGAEGNTIYF TGTGCCAGCAGCAAAGCGCAGGGGGCGGAGGGAAACACCATATATTTT
. . TRBJ2-7 TRBV5-4 CASSLAGAKTYEQYF TGTGCCAGCAGCTTGGCGGGAGCTAAAACCTACGAGCAGTACTTC
. TRBD1 TRBJ2-1 TRBV5-1 CASSLAGTGLPNEQFF TGCGCCAGCAGCTTAGCCGGGACAGGGCTGCCCAATGAGCAGTTCTTC
. . TRBJ2-3 TRBV2 CASSEALRGSTDTQYF TGTGCCAGCAGTGAAGCGCTTCGCGGAAGCACAGATACGCAGTATTTT
. . TRBJ2-1 TRBV7-7 CASSGHNGGKQFF TGTGCCAGCAGCGGACACAACGGCGGGAAGCAGTTCTTC
many . TRBJ1-3 TRBV6-6 CASSTGQTPIYF TGTGCCAGCAGTACTGGACAGACCCCCATATATTTT
. TRBD2 TRBJ2-3 TRBV28 CASSQTSGMYTDTQYF TGTGCCAGCAGCCAAACTAGCGGAATGTACACAGATACGCAGTATTTT
. . TRBJ1-2 TRBV6-5 CATQGRGTNYGYTF TGTGCCACCCAGGGTAGAGGGACCAACTATGGCTACACCTTC
. . TRBJ2-7 TRBV7-9 CASSVRYEQYF TGTGCCAGCAGCGTGAGGTACGAGCAGTACTTC
. . TRBJ1-1 TRBV11-3 CASSSQVNTEAFF TGTGCCAGCAGCTCCCAGGTGAACACTGAAGCTTTCTTT
. . TRBJ1-5 TRBV5-1 CASSPGLYSNQPQHF TGCGCCAGCTCCCCGGGTCTCTATAGCAATCAGCCCCAGCATTTT
. . TRBJ2-7 TRBV28 CASSFPQGGTTYEQYF TGTGCCAGCAGTTTCCCTCAGGGAGGCACCACCTACGAGCAGTACTTC
once . TRBJ2-5 TRBV6-5 CASSYSMASEGETQYF TGTGCCAGCAGTTACTCGATGGCTAGCGAGGGCGAGACCCAGTACTTC
. TRBD1 TRBJ1-1 TRBV28 CASSIGTGNTEAFF TGTGCCAGCAGTATAGGGACAGGAAACACTGAAGCTTTCTTT
. . TRBJ2-1 TRBV5-1 CASSLTTGIVEQFF TGCGCCAGCAGCCTAACTACAGGAATCGTTGAGCAGTTCTTC
. TRBD1 TRBJ2-1 TRBV6-6 CASSPRDRNNEQFF TGTGCCAGCAGTCCTAGGGACAGAAACAATGAGCAGTTCTTC
. . TRBJ2-2 TRBV15 CATSRDTGEITGELFF TGTGCCACCAGCAGAGATACGGGAGAGATCACCGGGGAGCTGTTTTTT
. . TRBJ2-7 TRBV19 CASSSRGRGGSGNEQYF TGTGCCAGTAGCAGCAGGGGGCGCGGCGGGAGTGGCAACGAGCAGTACTTC
. . TRBJ2-2 TRBV19 CASSDRYTGELFF TGTGCCAGTAGCGACAGATACACCGGGGAGCTGTTTTTT
. . TRBJ1-4 TRBV5-1 CASSTGDSATNEKLFF TGCGCCAGCAGCACAGGCGACAGTGCAACTAATGAAAAACTGTTTTTT
few . TRBJ2-3 TRBV6-6 CASSRRQPDTQYF TGTGCCAGCAGTCGGCGACAGCCAGATACGCAGTATTTT
. . TRBJ1-1 TRBV6-4 CASSEFPAGNTEAFF TGTGCCAGCAGTGAGTTCCCGGCGGGGAACACTGAAGCTTTCTTT
. . TRBJ1-5 TRBV27 CASGEGGNQPQHF TGTGCCAGCGGGGAGGGGGGGAATCAGCCCCAGCATTTT
few TRBD1 TRBJ1-2 TRBV28 CASSLGTVYGYTF TGTGCCAGCAGTTTAGGGACAGTATATGGCTACACCTTC
. . TRBJ1-2 TRBV4-1 CASSQDRVPGPYGYTF TGCGCCAGCAGCCAAGATCGGGTCCCGGGGCCTTATGGCTACACCTTC
. TRBD2 TRBJ2-1 TRBV11-2 CASSSGSSYNEQFF TGTGCCAGCAGTAGCGGGAGCTCCTACAATGAGCAGTTCTTC
few TRBD2 TRBJ2-5 TRBV2 CASNRAGGPSSTQYF TGTGCCAGCAATCGAGCGGGAGGTCCCTCGTCGACCCAGTACTTC
. TRBD1 TRBJ1-4 TRBV5-1 CASSPGQGAPTMEKLFF TGCGCCAGCAGCCCCGGACAGGGGGCCCCGACGATGGAAAAACTGTTTTTT
. . TRBJ2-5 TRBV10-1 CASSVGVFGETQYF TGCGCCAGCAGTGTTGGCGTTTTTGGGGAGACCCAGTACTTC